The present entry profiles one T cell receptor (beta chain) with its context. This sample is drawn from a study of memory CD8 T cells in hepatitis C reinfection. Time point noted: late/post reinfection, 12 to 24 weeks after detection. TCR sequencing was done directly ex vivo on sorted cells, without expansion in vitro. TCRdb keeps only in-frame clones here, not all; method: immunoSEQ multiplex PCR. This table has 45,000 to 50,000 clones, about 88% appearing once. V lost 0 bases and J lost 0, with 7 bases in between. CDR3 size: 16 residues. Germline loops: CDR1 SGHRS, CDR2 YFSETQ. The sequencing input was naive CD8+ T cells sorted from blood. This TCR was recovered from a young man with hepatitis C virus infection. The rearrangement joins TRBV5-1 to TRBJ1-6; D might be TRBD1 (5 bases). CDR3 sequence (DNA): TGCGCCAGCAGCTTGGGACAGAACTCCTATAATTCACCCCTCCACTTT. This codes for CASSLGQNSYNSPLHF. The full variable domain, its missing parts supplied by reference TRBV5-1 and TRBJ1-6, is KAGVTQTPRYLIKTRGQQVTLSCSPISGHRSVSWYQQTPGQGLQFLFEYFSETQRNKGNFPGRFSGRQFSNSRSEMNVSTLELGDSALYLCASSLGQNSYNSPLHFGNGTRLTVT.